The 8 T cell receptor beta chains below all came from one sample that was sequenced in a study of blood T cell repertoires in COVID-19. TCRdb keeps only in-frame clones here, not all; method: immunoSEQ multiplex PCR. The profile covers 110,000 to 150,000 clones, with approximately 88% appearing a single time and 1.5% to 2% taken by the ten largest. The specimen sequenced was peripheral blood. Receptors originate from a man between 65 and 80 years old with acute or convalescent COVID-19.

This sequence joins TRBV24-1 and TRBJ2-4; a possible D gene is TRBD1 (6 bases). The CDR3 consists of 15 residues. Looked up from germline, CDR1 is KGHDR and CDR2 is SFDVKD. V lost 4 bases to trimming and J lost 1 base, with 10 bases between them. The chain's CDR3 is CATSDPRGAKNIQYF. CDR3 sequence (DNA): TGTGCCACCAGTGACCCAAGGGGGGCCAAAAACATTCAGTACTTC.

In this sample, this clone turned up a few times. The chain combines TRBV30 with TRBJ1-2; D might be TRBD1 (6 bases). The CDR3 has 13 residues. Germline CDR1 GTSNPN, CDR2 SVGIG (reference sequence). Trimming shortened V by 0 bases and J by 12 bases, and 17 bases separated the two germline ends. CDR3 nucleotides: TGTGCCTGGAGTGTAGTTGGGGACACTGGGAACACCTTC. Residues: CAWSVVGDTGNTF.

This sequence joins TRBV19 and TRBJ1-2, with D uncertain. V was shortened by 7 bases and J by 8 bases, with 23 bases between the two germline ends. The germline gives CDR1 LNHDA, CDR2 SQIVND (reference sequence). The CDR3 spans 15 residues. The CDR3 loop is CASKPPGVYFRGYTF. The DNA of the CDR3 is TGTGCCAGTAAGCCTCCGGGAGTCTATTTCCGGGGCTACACCTTC.

V usage is TRBV12-5 and J usage is TRBJ2-1; tentatively, D is TRBD1 (6 bases). Germline assignment: CDR1 LGHNT and CDR2 FRNRAP. This CDR3 contains 14 residues. V was trimmed by 1 base and J by 14 bases, leaving 18 bases between them. The CDR3, as DNA: TGTGCTAGTGGTTTGGCTCTTGGAGTGGACAGTGAGTTCTTC. Amino acids: CASGLALGVDSEFF.

V usage is TRBV5-1 and J usage is TRBJ2-7, with 9 bases aligning to TRBD2. V trimming: 4 bases; J trimming: 4 bases; junction bases outside the gene matches: 9. Germline V CDR1 and CDR2: SGHRS, YFSETQ. CDR3 length: 15 amino acids. The CDR3 nucleotides read TGCGCCAGCAGCCCGGCCGGGACTAGCAATTACGAGCAGTACTTC. Amino acids: CASSPAGTSNYEQYF.

This clone was recorded once. The genes are TRBV14 and TRBJ2-1, with 10 bases lining up with TRBD2. The ends lost 1 base at V and 11 bases at J; junction bases unmatched: 5. The CDR3 is made up of 14 amino acids. Germline lookup yields CDR1 SGHDN and CDR2 FVKESK. For the CDR3, the DNA is TGTGCCAGCAGCCAAGCGTCTAGCGGGAGTCAGCAGTTCTTC. It specifies CASSQASSGSQQFF.

This clone showed up just once. CDR3 sequence reads: CASSNLRVGAPMAGRYTF. CDR3 sequence (DNA): TGTGCCAGTAGTAACCTCAGGGTTGGGGCCCCTATGGCTGGGCGCTACACCTTC. This chain joins TRBV19 and TRBJ1-2, with D tentatively TRBD1 (5 bases). CDR1 is LNHDA and CDR2 is SQIVND in the germline V gene (reference sequence). The CDR3 sequence is 18 residues long. The V end was cut by 4 bases, the J end by 9 bases, with 30 bases between.

The J gene is TRBJ1-6, the V gene TRBV5-6; tentative D call: TRBD1 (5 bases). Germline CDR1 is SGHDT and CDR2 is YYEEEE. The CDR3 loop spans 14 amino acids. V lost 5 bases and J 8 bases, leaving 14 bases between the germline ends. The CDR3 coding sequence is TGTGCCAGCAGTTTGACAGTAACGGATTCACCCCTCCACTTT. Its protein product is CASSLTVTDSPLHF.